The rows below give T cell receptor beta chains drawn from one sample of a study of blood T cell repertoires in COVID-19. TCRdb's copy holds only in-frame clones and misses some; the assay was immunoSEQ multiplex PCR. The sample records approximately 270,000 clones, roughly 80% being singletons. Sequenced sample: peripheral blood. The receptors originated from a person between 65 and 79 years old with COVID-19, enrolled during active disease. Each CDR3 is given with its conserved first and last residue. The D gene is left open where the match is weak. Expanded clones get a size class; other rows say once, few or many, or leave the size out.

J: TRBJ2-1; size: few; V: TRBV9; D: TRBD1; DNA: TGTGCCAGCAGCCCCCGGGACAGCACGAGCTCCTACAATGAGCAGTTCTTC; CDR3: CASSPRDSTSSYNEQFF
J: TRBJ1-6; size: .; V: TRBV3-1/TRBV3-2; D: .; DNA: TGTGCCAGCAGCCAAACGGTAGAAACTTACGGTTCACCCCTCCACTTT; CDR3: CASSQTVETYGSPLHF
J: TRBJ2-2; size: .; V: TRBV5-1; D: TRBD2; DNA: TGCGCCAGCAGCCCCGGACTAGCTGGGGAGCTGTTTTTT; CDR3: CASSPGLAGELFF
J: TRBJ1-2; size: .; V: TRBV19; D: .; DNA: TGTGCCAGTAGTATAGAGGAGGGGCCCGGCTATGGCTACACCTTC; CDR3: CASSIEEGPGYGYTF
J: TRBJ2-5; size: .; V: TRBV7-9; D: TRBD1; DNA: TGTGCCAGCAGCCTACGACAGGGGCTCCAAGAGACCCAGTACTTC; CDR3: CASSLRQGLQETQYF
J: TRBJ2-7; size: .; V: TRBV5-1; D: .; DNA: TGCGCCAGCAGTACCAACCCAGGGGTGTACGAGCAGTACTTC; CDR3: CASSTNPGVYEQYF
J: TRBJ2-5; size: .; V: TRBV29-1; D: .; DNA: TGCAGCGTTGCGGCAGGAACAGAGACCCAGTACTTC; CDR3: CSVAAGTETQYF
J: TRBJ1-1; size: .; V: TRBV7-2; D: .; DNA: TGTGCCAGCAGCCCTCAGGGTGCCCCCAGATCTGAAGCTTTCTTT; CDR3: CASSPQGAPRSEAFF
J: TRBJ1-5; size: .; V: TRBV19; D: .; DNA: TGTGCCAGTAGTACAACAGGGCATGGGCAGCCCCAGCATTTT; CDR3: CASSTTGHGQPQHF
J: TRBJ1-1; size: .; V: TRBV5-4; D: .; DNA: TGTGCCAGCAGCCCCGAGGGGGGGGTATGGACTGAAGCTTTCTTT; CDR3: CASSPEGGVWTEAFF
J: TRBJ1-2; size: .; V: TRBV27; D: .; DNA: TGTGCCAGCAGCTTACTAGGAGCTAACTATGGCTACACCTTC; CDR3: CASSLLGANYGYTF
J: TRBJ2-7; size: .; V: TRBV19; D: .; DNA: TGTGCCAGTAGAAAGGAGGGTGGGACGGCGTCCTCCTACGAGCAGTACTTC; CDR3: CASRKEGGTASSYEQYF
J: TRBJ1-3; size: .; V: TRBV28; D: .; DNA: TGTGCCAGCAGTTTGGCAAGAAACACCATATATTTT; CDR3: CASSLARNTIYF
J: TRBJ1-2; size: .; V: TRBV6-6; D: TRBD1; DNA: TGTGCCAGCAGTTACCCGACAGGGAGCAACTATGGCTACACCTTC; CDR3: CASSYPTGSNYGYTF
J: TRBJ2-2; size: .; V: TRBV30; D: TRBD2; DNA: TGTGCCTGGGGCGGACTAGCGGGAGCCGGGGAGCTGTTTTTT; CDR3: CAWGGLAGAGELFF
J: TRBJ1-5; size: .; V: TRBV27; D: TRBD1; DNA: TGTGCCAGCAGTCGCGGGACAGGTCAGGGGGCATTTCAGCCCCAGCATTTT; CDR3: CASSRGTGQGAFQPQHF
J: TRBJ2-3; size: .; V: TRBV12-3/TRBV12-4; D: .; DNA: TGTGCCAGCAGGGACAGAAAGACGCAGTATTTT; CDR3: CASRDRKTQYF
J: TRBJ1-2; size: .; V: TRBV5-1; D: .; DNA: TGCGCCAGCAGCTTTCGGCCCGCGGGGTTTCAAAGGGCCTATGGCTACACCTTC; CDR3: CASSFRPAGFQRAYGYTF
J: TRBJ1-4; size: .; V: TRBV5-4; D: TRBD1; DNA: TGTGCCAGCAGCCCTGGACAGGGGAGAAACTCTAATGAAAAACTGTTTTTT; CDR3: CASSPGQGRNSNEKLFF
J: TRBJ1-2; size: .; V: TRBV5-6; D: .; DNA: TGTGCCAGCAGCTTGAGCCAGGGATTTTATGGCTACACCTTC; CDR3: CASSLSQGFYGYTF
J: TRBJ1-6; size: few; V: TRBV30; D: .; DNA: TGTGCCTGGAGTTTTTTGGGGACACGCAATTCACCCCTCCACTTT; CDR3: CAWSFLGTRNSPLHF
J: TRBJ1-1; size: .; V: TRBV25-1; D: .; DNA: TGTGCCAGCAGTGAATCAAGGGGGAGGGGACGCGCTACTGAAGCTTTCTTT; CDR3: CASSESRGRGRATEAFF
J: TRBJ2-5; size: .; V: TRBV15; D: .; DNA: TGTGCCACCAGCAGAGCCACGGGGTTGACCCAGTACTTC; CDR3: CATSRATGLTQYF
J: TRBJ1-5; size: .; V: TRBV6-6; D: TRBD1; DNA: TGTGCCAGCAGGCCGGGACAGGGGGGGAATCAGCCCCAGCATTTT; CDR3: CASRPGQGGNQPQHF
J: TRBJ1-6; size: .; V: TRBV5-1; D: TRBD1; DNA: TGCGCCAGCAGCTTGAACAGGGGTGATTCACCCCTCCACTTT; CDR3: CASSLNRGDSPLHF
J: TRBJ2-3; size: .; V: TRBV6-6; D: TRBD2; DNA: TGTGCCAGCAGTTACTCTAGCGGGGGCACAGATACGCAGTATTTT; CDR3: CASSYSSGGTDTQYF
J: TRBJ2-7; size: .; V: TRBV19; D: .; DNA: TGTGCCAGTAGGGCAGGGGTAGAGCAGTACTTC; CDR3: CASRAGVEQYF
J: TRBJ1-1; size: .; V: TRBV19; D: TRBD1; DNA: TGTGCCAGTAGTGACGACAGGGGTCGGTCGTTGGGAGCTTTCTTT; CDR3: CASSDDRGRSLGAFF
J: TRBJ2-7; size: .; V: TRBV29-1; D: TRBD2; DNA: TGCAGCGTTGGTAGCGGGGGCTCCTACGAGCAGTACTTC; CDR3: CSVGSGGSYEQYF
J: TRBJ1-1; size: .; V: TRBV5-1; D: TRBD1; DNA: TGCGCCAGCAGCTCCAGGGGGCGGCTCACTGAAGCTTTCTTT; CDR3: CASSSRGRLTEAFF
J: TRBJ2-3; size: .; V: TRBV19; D: .; DNA: TGTGCCAGTAGTATAGACGGTATCACAGATACGCAGTATTTT; CDR3: CASSIDGITDTQYF
J: TRBJ2-7; size: .; V: TRBV11-2; D: .; DNA: TGTGCCAGCAGCTTAGACAGCTCCTACGAGCAGTACTTC; CDR3: CASSLDSSYEQYF
J: TRBJ2-7; size: few; V: TRBV10-3; D: .; DNA: TGTGCCATCAGTGTGAACCAAGCGCGGGACGAGCAGTACTTC; CDR3: CAISVNQARDEQYF
J: TRBJ2-2; size: few; V: TRBV6-5; D: TRBD2; DNA: TGTGCCAGCAGGCCCCTAGCGGGGGGCACCGGGGAGCTGTTTTTT; CDR3: CASRPLAGGTGELFF
J: TRBJ1-5; size: .; V: TRBV19; D: TRBD1; DNA: TGTGCCAGTAGTATCGGACAGGTACAGCCCCAGCATTTT; CDR3: CASSIGQVQPQHF
J: TRBJ2-7; size: few; V: TRBV6-6; D: .; DNA: TGTGCCAGCAGTTTCGACAGGCCGAGCTCCTACGAGCAGTACTTC; CDR3: CASSFDRPSSYEQYF
J: TRBJ2-7; size: once; V: TRBV7-2; D: TRBD2; DNA: TGTGCCAGCAGCTTAGGAATAGCGGGGGGCGCCCGCCCCTACGAGCAGTACTTC; CDR3: CASSLGIAGGARPYEQYF
J: TRBJ1-1; size: .; V: TRBV7-2; D: .; DNA: TGTGCCAGCAGCTTAGCAGGGGGGAACACTGAAGCTTTCTTT; CDR3: CASSLAGGNTEAFF
J: TRBJ2-7; size: once; V: TRBV18; D: .; DNA: TGTGCCAGCTCACCATCTGACAGATCCTACGAGCAGTACTTC; CDR3: CASSPSDRSYEQYF
J: TRBJ1-5; size: .; V: TRBV5-6; D: TRBD1; DNA: TGTGCCAGCAGCGGAAACCGGGACAGGGGCCGTCAGCCCCAGCATTTT; CDR3: CASSGNRDRGRQPQHF
J: TRBJ1-6; size: .; V: TRBV7-2; D: .; DNA: TGTGCCAGCAGCTTAGAAAGGAGCTCCTATAATTCACCCCTCCACTTT; CDR3: CASSLERSSYNSPLHF
J: TRBJ1-1; size: .; V: TRBV6-5; D: .; DNA: TGTGCCAGCAGCTCGAATCTTATGAAGGGGACTGAAGCTTTCTTT; CDR3: CASSSNLMKGTEAFF
J: TRBJ2-2; size: once; V: TRBV2; D: .; DNA: TGTGCCAGCAGGGGGATCCGGGCCCGGGGTTCCGGGGAGCTGTTTTTT; CDR3: CASRGIRARGSGELFF
J: TRBJ1-1; size: .; V: TRBV28; D: .; DNA: TGTGCCAGCACTAGTCTCGGCCCGAGACGTGAAGCTTTCTTT; CDR3: CASTSLGPRREAFF
J: TRBJ2-4; size: .; V: TRBV4-3; D: .; DNA: TGCGCCAGCAGCCAGAAAAAGCTCCAGGGGCGCGAGAGGAACATTCAGTACTTC; CDR3: CASSQKKLQGRERNIQYF
J: TRBJ2-3; size: .; V: TRBV6-5; D: TRBD2; DNA: TGTGCCAGCAGTTCAGGACTAGCGGGACGGGGAGATACGCAGTATTTT; CDR3: CASSSGLAGRGDTQYF
J: TRBJ2-1; size: .; V: TRBV28; D: .; DNA: TGTGCCAGCAGCCAACCTCCGACTAGGTTGGTATGGTCCTACAATGAGCAGTTCTTC; CDR3: CASSQPPTRLVWSYNEQFF
J: TRBJ1-5; size: .; V: TRBV9; D: .; DNA: TGTGCCAGCAGCGTAGGAACAGACCTCAATCAGCCCCAGCATTTT; CDR3: CASSVGTDLNQPQHF
J: TRBJ2-2; size: .; V: TRBV9; D: .; DNA: TGTGCCAGCAGCGTATCGACGGGAAACACCGGGGAGCTGTTTTTT; CDR3: CASSVSTGNTGELFF
J: TRBJ2-1; size: .; V: TRBV28; D: .; DNA: TGTGCCAGCAGGTCGGGTAGCATCCATGAGCAGTTCTTC; CDR3: CASRSGSIHEQFF
J: TRBJ1-6; size: .; V: TRBV7-6; D: .; DNA: TGTGCCAGCAGCCCCCGGCCAGGCAGCTCCTATAATTCACCCCTCCACTTT; CDR3: CASSPRPGSSYNSPLHF
J: TRBJ2-1; size: .; V: TRBV4-1; D: .; DNA: TGCGCCAGCAGCCCCCCCGGGAGTAGGAGAGGAGAGCAGTTCTTC; CDR3: CASSPPGSRRGEQFF
J: TRBJ1-4; size: few; V: TRBV15; D: .; DNA: TGTGCCACCAGCAGAACAGCCTCTAATGAAAAACTGTTTTTT; CDR3: CATSRTASNEKLFF
J: TRBJ1-6; size: .; V: TRBV18; D: .; DNA: TGTGCCAGCTCACCCGACAGAAACCTGAATTCACCCCTCCACTTT; CDR3: CASSPDRNLNSPLHF
J: TRBJ2-2; size: .; V: TRBV20-1; D: .; DNA: TGCAGTGCTAGTCCGGGTGCCGGGGAGCTGTTTTTT; CDR3: CSASPGAGELFF